Below, one T cell receptor beta chain is given with its context. The data stem from a study of T cell changes during pregnancy in multiple sclerosis. Trimming at V came to 2 bases and at J to 8 bases, leaving 7 bases not matched to a gene. CDR1 LGHNT and CDR2 FRNRAP come from the germline V gene. The CDR3 length is 15 residues. Produced via immunoSEQ multiplex PCR; TCRdb's table is partial and in-frame only. The sample contains tens of thousands of clones, 80% to 90% of which appear only once. Sequenced here: CD4+ T cells from peripheral blood mononuclear cells, sampled in the first trimester of pregnancy. This receptor was obtained from a female donor with multiple sclerosis, enrolled in a pregnancy study. This chain joins TRBV12-5 and TRBJ2-1, with 9 positions matching TRBD2. In nucleotides, the CDR3 is TGTGCTAGTGGTTTGTGGCTAGCGGGATTGGATGAGCAGTTCTTC. Its translation is CASGLWLAGLDEQFF.